Listed here is a single T cell receptor (beta chain). These data originate in a study of OX40 agonist ivuxolimab in advanced cancers. The protocol was immunoSEQ multiplex PCR, while the TCRdb copy is restricted to in-frame clones and leaves out a portion. In the table there are some 39,000 clones, around nine tenths of which are singletons. The CDR3 sequence is 13 residues long. Germline assignment: CDR1 MNHNY and CDR2 SVGAGI (reference sequence). V was pared by 6 bases and J by 4 bases, with 10 bases between. This sequence originates from an adult with an advanced solid tumor such as melanoma, head and neck, liver or kidney cancer. The material sequenced was CD4+ or CD8+ T cells sorted from blood, taken in a trial of the OX40 agonist ivuxolimab. The genes are TRBV6-6 and TRBJ1-3; D is uncertain. The CDR3 protein is CASRDGFGNTIYF. The CDR3 coding sequence is TGTGCCAGCAGGGATGGCTTCGGAAACACCATATATTTT.